This entry lists 5 T cell receptor beta chains sequenced from one sample in a study of blood T cells in healthy people across ages. A J-beta primer mix and a sample-barcoded 5' primer were used in a second PCR of roughly 6 to 12 cycles. TCRdb independently ran MiXCR on the 5' RACE reads; one entry per CDR3 protein. The sample includes about 830,000 distinct CDR3 sequences, 58% of them seen just once. The sequencing input was blood. The receptors here all came from a man aged 30 to 45 in good health.

This clonotype was picked up a small number of times. The chain uses TRBV20-1 and TRBJ2-5; tentatively, D is TRBD1 or TRBD2 (7 bases each). Germline V lookup: CDR1 DFQATT, CDR2 SNEGSKA (reference sequence). The CDR3 loop spans 13 amino acids. Trimming pared 7 bases from V and 2 bases from J, leaving 14 bases between. The CDR3: CSVQGGGQETQYF. Written as DNA, the CDR3 is TGCAGTGTTCAGGGGGGGGGACAAGAGACCCAGTACTTC.

The V gene is TRBV29-1, the J gene TRBJ2-7; D possibly matches TRBD1 or TRBD2 (5 bases each). Germline V gene data show CDR1 as SQVTM and CDR2 as ANQGSEA. With 4 bases removed from V and 2 bases from J, the gap between germline ends came to 15 bases. The CDR3 extends over 14 amino acids. The CDR3 bases are TGCAGCGTTGGGGGACGGGGTGTTCCCTACGAGCAGTACTTC. Protein: CSVGGRGVPYEQYF.

This sequence joins TRBV30 and TRBJ2-7; D might be TRBD2 (7 bases). Matching the DNA end better, TRBJ2-5 makes the J call doubtful. The CDR3 covers 12 residues. Germline V lookup: CDR1 GTSNPN, CDR2 SVGIG (reference sequence). In nucleotides, the CDR3 is TGTGCTCTAGACGGGGGGCAGGAGACCCAGTACTTC. Translation gives CALDGGQETQYF.

In this sample, this clonotype turned up a few times. The J gene is TRBJ1-2, the V gene TRBV6-1; TRBD1 agrees at 7 bases. The CDR3 has 14 residues. The V and J ends lost 5 bases and 0 bases, in that order; junction bases with no gene match: 3. Looked up from germline, CDR1 is MNHNS and CDR2 is SASEGT. CDR3 region: CASSRDSPNYGYTF. DNA for the CDR3: TGTGCCAGCAGTCGGGACAGCCCTAACTATGGCTACACCTTC.

The chain links TRBV20-1 to TRBJ2-7, with D tentatively TRBD2 (7 bases). There are 12 residues in the CDR3. Germline V gene data show CDR1 as DFQATT and CDR2 as SNEGSKA (reference sequence). Trimming cost V 3 bases and J 10 bases, with 16 bases left between them. The CDR3 here is CSASGGPWAQYF. CDR3 DNA sequence: TGCAGTGCTAGCGGGGGGCCCTGGGCCCAGTACTTC.